One TCR beta chain is described in this entry. Its recognized antigen is unknown. No qualities accompany the bases; no much larger clone lies one base away. Genomic DNA was isolated using the Qiagen DNeasy kit from unsorted PBMCs as well as from negatively selected CD4+ and CD8+ fractions. Using primers that anneal to V and J segments, immunoSEQ multiplex PCR amplified the TCR beta CDR3 regions. A synthetic immune receptor repertoire was used to minimize amplification bias, and any remaining bias was removed computationally after sequencing. In the source study's methods: Custom Python scripts were used to quantify repertoire diversity as the Shannon entropy index. The unsorted, CD4+ and CD8+ repertoires were each analyzed separately, with the exception of combined analyses, where CD4+ and CD8+ sequences were merged in silico. Clonal expansion was defined as a frequency increase of at least 2-fold after treatment compared with C1D1, and clones undetected at baseline were assigned a pseudocount of 0.5. Clones with 0 or 1 copy at C1D1 were classified as singleton clones, and clones with 2 or more copies were classified as non-singleton clones. Clones expanded in unsorted samples were labelled as CD4+, CD8+ or unknown by matching protein sequences in sorted samples from the same patient. Wilcoxon tests on paired samples were used to test changes in diversity from C1D1 to C4D1. Entries here come from immuneACCESS through TCRdb and include only in-frame sequences with V and J called. Some clones fail to appear in such tables; in the studies checked, an unresolved V gene covers under half of the shortfall, and the cause of the remainder is unknown. From that table come the V and J calls and clone size; the DNA was used to work out D and trimming. A total of around 150,000 clones appear in this sample, about four fifths of them only once. The ten largest clonotypes hold roughly 9.2% of the sample.

The record originates from a study of PD-1 blockade in classical Hodgkin lymphoma (dated by TCRdb to 2020 to 2021). About the full investigation: Nivolumab dosing was 3 mg/kg intravenously every 2 weeks, continuing until either disease progression or unacceptable toxicity. A peripheral blood immune signature of response to PD-1 blockade in classical Hodgkin lymphoma was defined using TCR beta sequencing and CyTOF.

Results the study describes overall, beyond this receptor: The study covered only a single clinical trial cohort, and the causes of the repertoire differences, possibly disease activity or prior therapy, were still not defined. Trial patients with a complete response had baseline diversity similar to that of newly diagnosed patients, while partial responders and progressors had significantly lower diversity. Baseline TCR diversity was reported to be lower in newly diagnosed patients than in healthy donors and to be lower still in relapsed/refractory patients. CD4+ but not CD8+ TCR diversity rose significantly by C4D1 (p=0.0027 vs p=0.16), most apparent in complete responders (p=0.02). Lower diversity was seen in patients whose nivolumab began less than 1 year after ASCT, and these patients were left out of later analyses so that immune reconstitution would not confound the results.

The sample's time point label, in plain terms: cycle 2 day 1 (C2D1) of nivolumab. Every trial patient had relapsed following autologous stem cell transplantation, and prior brentuximab vedotin exposure was what differed among cohorts A, B and C. The trial cohort included 50 to 60 patients with relapsed/refractory classical Hodgkin lymphoma, and each patient had a best overall response of complete response, partial response or progressive disease. Trial patients were treated with single-agent nivolumab in the multi-cohort phase II CheckMate 205 trial. An independent review committee assessed best overall response by applying the 2007 International Working Group response criteria. PBMCs from the trial were collected at three points: immediately before nivolumab initiation (C1D1), and during therapy at cycle 2 day 1 and cycle 4 day 1. After peripheral blood was drawn into 8 mL Vacutainer Cell Preparation Tubes, PBMCs were isolated by centrifugation and then cryopreserved.

The CDR3 spans 18 residues, from the cysteine through the phenylalanine. Of the read, only the CDR3 DNA is kept; its 54 bases are in frame from base 1. Relative to germline, V is 5 bases shorter and J is 5 bases shorter, with 22 bases between their ends. CDR1 and CDR2 were assigned from the germline V gene as SGHNT and YENEEA. The clonotype originates from a human donor with classical Hodgkin lymphoma. Recombination connected TRBV11-3 to TRBJ2-6; the D gene assignment is ambiguous. The source was peripheral blood mononuclear cells (PBMCs), collected before the second cycle of nivolumab. CDR3 reads: CASSKGVSRQSRANVLTF. The DNA sequence is given as TGTGCCAGCAGCAAAGGAGTATCTCGACAAAGTCGGGCCAACGTCCTGACTTTC.